One and the same sample provided the 23 T cell receptor beta chains below, sequenced in a study of T cell repertoires in cytomegalovirus infection. One entry per CDR3 protein results from TCRdb running MiXCR on the reads. The sample records some 700,000 distinct CDR3 sequences, less than 40% being singletons. Sequenced material: PBMCs. All receptors come from a human donor in good health (CMV status not recorded). Some clones in this sample may be carry-over from other donors' samples.

The table lists this clonotype with a few counts. The V and J genes are TRBV3-1 and TRBJ1-5; 8 nucleotides line up with TRBD1. Germline V lookup: CDR1 LGHDT, CDR2 YNNKEL (reference sequence). This CDR3 spans 15 amino acids. The junction had 3 bases not matched to a gene; V was cut back by 3 bases and J by 2 bases. The CDR3 bases are TGTGCCAGCAGCCATACAGGGGGTCGCAATCAGCCCCAGCATTTT. Translating gives CASSHTGGRNQPQHF.

This chain joins TRBV6-6 and TRBJ2-5; 15 nucleotides agree with TRBD2. The CDR3 is made up of 17 amino acids. Germline values: CDR1 MNHNY, CDR2 SVGAGI (reference sequence). J lost 0 bases, V lost 5 bases, and 4 bases had no gene match. The CDR3 region has the DNA TGTGCCAGCAGTGCCGGGACTAGCGGGAGGTACCAAGAGACCCAGTACTTC. The encoded protein is CASSAGTSGRYQETQYF.

The table lists this clonotype with a few counts. The rearrangement links TRBV12-3 or TRBV12-4 to TRBJ1-1; TRBD1 matches 11 bases. The trim removed 1 base at V and 7 bases at J, leaving 5 bases unmatched. This CDR3 has 15 amino acids. The CDR3: CASSLGDRGYVEAFF. Written as DNA, the CDR3 is TGTGCCAGCAGTTTAGGGGACAGGGGGTACGTTGAAGCTTTCTTT.

This chain connects TRBV28 to TRBJ2-7, with 9 bases matching TRBD2. J was trimmed by 3 bases and V by 4 bases; bases with no gene match: 13. CDR3 size: 17 residues. CDR1 and CDR2 from the germline V gene are MDHEN and SYDVKM. DNA for the CDR3: TGTGCCAGCAGTTCCCGCCGGACTAGCGCCAACTTCTACGAGCAGTACTTC. It is translated as CASSSRRTSANFYEQYF. The complete variable domain, with remaining parts taken from reference TRBV28 and TRBJ2-7, reads DVKVTQSSRYLVKRTGEKVFLECVQDMDHENMFWYRQDPGLGLRLIYFSYDVKMKEKGDIPEGYSVSREKKERFSLILESASTNQTSMYLCASSSRRTSANFYEQYFGPGTRLTVT.

Here the CDR3 reads CSARPTANTEAFF. The CDR3 DNA reads as TGCAGTGCTAGGCCTACAGCGAACACTGAAGCTTTCTTT. The chain links TRBV20-1 to TRBJ1-1; D unresolved. This CDR3 is built from 13 residues. From germline, CDR1 is DFQATT and CDR2 SNEGSKA (reference sequence). V dropped 3 bases and J dropped 1 base, with 9 bases sitting between them.

The rearrangement links TRBV7-2 to TRBJ1-5; 7 nucleotides line up with TRBD1. This CDR3 has 16 amino acids. Germline V gives CDR1 SGHTA, CDR2 FQGNSA. V was clipped by 3 bases and J by 7 bases; unmatched bases: 12. The DNA for the CDR3 is TGTGCCAGCAGCTTCAATACCCGGACAGGTGCCCAGCCCCAGCATTTT. It codes for CASSFNTRTGAQPQHF.

The DNA of the CDR3 is TGCAGTGCTAGAGATCTTCAGGGGGATCACACTGAAGCTTTCTTT. Translated, it gives CSARDLQGDHTEAFF. This chain connects TRBV20-1 to TRBJ1-1; 7 positions match TRBD1. The trim removed 0 bases at V and 3 bases at J, leaving 7 bases unmatched. This CDR3 has 15 amino acids. Per the germline V gene, CDR1 is DFQATT and CDR2 is SNEGSKA (reference sequence).

In its sample, this clonotype was seen a few times. V gene TRBV6-2 or TRBV6-3 combines with J gene TRBJ1-2; 7 bases map to TRBD1. The CDR3 is 13 residues long. The ends lost 5 bases at V and 2 bases at J; junction bases unmatched: 2. In germline, CDR1 is MNHEY, CDR2 SVGEGT. CDR3 nucleotides: TGTGCCAGCAGTGTACAGGGGAACTATGGCTACACCTTC. Protein: CASSVQGNYGYTF.

This sequence joins TRBV19 and TRBJ2-1; no clear D. The germline V gene has CDR1 LNHDA and CDR2 SQIVND (reference sequence). The CDR3 is 12 residues long. The V and J ends lost 3 bases and 10 bases respectively, with 10 bases between them. The CDR3 coding sequence is TGTGCCAGTAGTATGCTTGGTCGGGAGCAGTTCTTC. Its translation: CASSMLGREQFF.

The chain recombines TRBV7-3 with TRBJ2-7, with unresolved D. The CDR3 spans 14 residues. Trimming left V 4 bases short and J 5 bases short, with 15 bases between. CDR1 and CDR2 from the germline V gene are SGHTA and FQGTGA. The CDR3 coding sequence is TGTGCCAGCAGCTCATACCTCTTCGTCCACGAGCAGTACTTC. Translation gives CASSSYLFVHEQYF.

This clonotype was observed many times. The chain uses TRBV7-8 and TRBJ1-5, with TRBD1 as a possible D gene (6 bases). Germline assignment: CDR1 SGHVS and CDR2 FQNEAQ. V shed 0 bases and J shed 4 bases, with 16 bases lying between them. The CDR3 runs to 17 residues. The CDR3 spells CASSLARLRTANQPQHF. The DNA for the CDR3 is TGTGCCAGCAGCTTAGCGCGCCTCAGGACAGCTAATCAGCCCCAGCATTTT.

The genes are TRBV20-1 and TRBJ2-3; weak D call: TRBD2 (6 bases). Germline lookup yields CDR1 DFQATT and CDR2 SNEGSKA (reference sequence). V was clipped by 2 bases and J by 3 bases, with 21 bases between them. This CDR3 has 17 residues. The CDR3 reads CSARLRFGGGRTDTQYF. Written as DNA, the CDR3 is TGCAGTGCTAGATTACGATTCGGGGGAGGAAGGACAGATACGCAGTATTTT.

This chain uses TRBV5-4 with TRBJ2-2; 8 nucleotides align to TRBD1. CDR1 is SGHNT, CDR2 YYREEE, per germline (reference sequence). V lost 1 base to trimming and J lost 3 bases; unmatched junction nucleotides: 5. The CDR3 totals 16 residues. This CDR3 is CASSLSQGAYTGELFF. As DNA, the CDR3 is TGTGCCAGCAGCTTGAGCCAGGGGGCGTACACCGGGGAGCTGTTTTTT.

This clonotype came up many times. The CDR3 region is CASSLGRGLPTEAFF. As DNA, the CDR3 is TGTGCCAGCAGCTTAGGCAGGGGCCTCCCCACTGAAGCTTTCTTT. The gene calls are TRBV7-2 and TRBJ1-1, with D perhaps matching TRBD1 (6 bases). CDR1 and CDR2 (germline): SGHTA, FQGNSA. Trimming left V 1 base short and J 4 bases short, with 13 bases between. The CDR3 covers 15 residues.

The chain has TRBV28 and TRBJ1-2; D gene unclear. This CDR3 spans 11 amino acids. V was pared by 5 bases and J by 7 bases, with 8 bases between. CDR1 is MDHEN, CDR2 SYDVKM, per germline. In nucleotides, the CDR3 is TGTGCCAGCAGTAAAGGGCTTGGCTACACCTTC. Translation gives CASSKGLGYTF.

Notes on this clonotype: The final CDR3 position lacks the conserved phenylalanine or tryptophan, pointing to a likely read error. This chain links TRBV7-2 with TRBJ2-1; 9 bases are a match to TRBD1. CDR1 and CDR2 from the germline V gene are SGHTA and FQGNSA. Losses at the gene ends were 6 bases for V and 12 bases for J; bases not matched to a gene: 9. This CDR3 spans 13 amino acids. In DNA form, the CDR3 reads TGTGCCAGCAGTCCCACAGGGGGCCTAATGCAGTTCTCC. As protein: CASSPTGGLMQFS.

The V call is TRBV19, the J call TRBJ1-2, with D possibly being TRBD1 (5 bases). The CDR3 covers 16 residues. The V end was cut by 7 bases, the J end by 2 bases, with 20 bases between. Looked up from germline, CDR1 is LNHDA and CDR2 is SQIVND (reference sequence). This CDR3 reads CASKDRPGSLNYGYTF. In nucleotides, the CDR3 is TGTGCCAGTAAAGATCGCCCAGGGAGTTTGAACTATGGCTACACCTTC.

This clonotype occurred a few times. This chain connects TRBV7-2 to TRBJ1-2; a possible D gene is TRBD1 (5 bases). This CDR3 is 15 amino acids long. Germline loops: CDR1 SGHTA, CDR2 FQGNSA. V lost 4 bases and J 0 bases, leaving 12 bases between the germline ends. CDR3 loop: CASSSGGGANYGYTF. The CDR3 nucleotides are TGTGCCAGCAGCTCGGGGGGGGGGGCTAACTATGGCTACACCTTC.

CDR3 sequence: CASSWSGADTEAFF. CDR3 nucleotide sequence: TGTGCCAGCAGCTGGAGTGGGGCGGACACTGAAGCTTTCTTT. V is TRBV7-3 and J is TRBJ1-1, with D possibly TRBD1 on 5 matching bases. Germline CDR1 reads SGHTA; CDR2 reads FQGTGA. V lost 4 bases and J 3 bases, leaving 12 bases between the germline ends. The CDR3 sequence is 14 residues long. The full variable domain, in which reference TRBV7-3 and TRBJ1-1 provide the parts outside the CDR3, is GAGVSQTPSNKVTEKGKYVELRCDPISGHTALYWYRQSLGQGPEFLIYFQGTGAADDSGLPNDRFFAVRPEGSVSTLKIQRTERGDSAVYLCASSWSGADTEAFFGQGTRLTVV.

The chain carries TRBV7-6 and TRBJ2-3; D is perhaps TRBD2 (6 bases). V was cut by 5 bases and J by 6 bases, with 24 bases left in between. The CDR3 contains 17 residues. CDR1 and CDR2 (germline): SGHVS, FNYEAQ. The CDR3 region is CASSAKGRGVGVDTQYF. CDR3 in DNA: TGTGCCAGCAGCGCCAAAGGGCGGGGAGTGGGCGTGGATACGCAGTATTTT. The full variable domain, its missing parts supplied by reference TRBV7-6 and TRBJ2-3, is GAGVSQSPRYKVTKRGQDVALRCDPISGHVSLYWYRQALGQGPEFLTYFNYEAQQDKSGLPNDRFSAERPEGSISTLTIQRTEQRDSAMYRCASSAKGRGVGVDTQYFGPGTRLTVL.

To note about this clonotype: At one end the junction does not follow the germline gene, possibly because of a read error. The CDR3 reads CASSFTGTGGLSSGNNIYF. Here the CDR3 DNA reads TGTGCCAGCAGCTTCACCGGGACAGGGGGCTTAAGCTCTGGAAACAACATATATTTT. The chain carries TRBV5-5 and TRBJ1-3; 12 nucleotides agree with TRBD1. The CDR3 sequence is 19 residues long. Per the germline V gene, CDR1 is SGHKS and CDR2 is YYEKEE (reference sequence).

V usage is TRBV30 and J usage is TRBJ1-6; perhaps TRBD1 as D (5 bases). The CDR3 covers 13 residues. V shed 4 bases and J shed 7 bases, with 11 bases lying between them. Per germline, CDR1 GTSNPN and CDR2 SVGIG (reference sequence). The DNA for the CDR3 is TGTGCCTGGACCGGGACGGGCAATTCACCCCTCCACTTT. Translating gives CAWTGTGNSPLHF. Based on the CDR3 plus reference TRBV30 and TRBJ1-6, the full variable domain is SQTIHQWPATLVQPVGSPLSLECTVEGTSNPNLYWYRQAAGRGLQLLFYSVGIGQISSEVPQNLSASRPQDRQFILSSKKLLLSDSGFYLCAWTGTGNSPLHFGNGTRLTVT.

This clonotype was counted ten times or more. This rearrangement joins TRBV7-2 to TRBJ2-3; TRBD2 might be the D (5 bases). Trimming stripped 1 base from V and 5 bases from J, with 7 bases between. Germline V CDR1 and CDR2: SGHTA, FQGNSA. The CDR3 has 13 amino acids. The CDR3 DNA sequence: TGTGCCAGCAGCTTAGTCCGGGGAGATACGCAGTATTTT. It codes for CASSLVRGDTQYF.